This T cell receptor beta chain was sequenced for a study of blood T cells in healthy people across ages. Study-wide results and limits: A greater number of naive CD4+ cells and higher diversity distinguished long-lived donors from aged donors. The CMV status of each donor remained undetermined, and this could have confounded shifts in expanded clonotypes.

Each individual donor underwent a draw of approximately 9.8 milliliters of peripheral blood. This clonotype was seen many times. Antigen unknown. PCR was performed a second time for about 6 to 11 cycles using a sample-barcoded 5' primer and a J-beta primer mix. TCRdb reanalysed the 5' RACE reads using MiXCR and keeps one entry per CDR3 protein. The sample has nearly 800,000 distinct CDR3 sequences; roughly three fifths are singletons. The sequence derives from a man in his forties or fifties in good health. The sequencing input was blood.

The CDR3 reads CASSYGPLDTEAFF. The CDR3 DNA reads TGTGCCAGCAGCTATGGACCCCTGGACACTGAAGCTTTCTTT. The chain uses TRBV7-8 and TRBJ1-1; D gene uncertain. The V gene's germline CDR1 is SGHVS and CDR2 FQNEAQ. Trimming shortened V by 4 bases and J by 3 bases, and 12 bases separated the two germline ends. The length of the CDR3 is 14 residues.